These 7 T cell receptor beta chains came from one sample sequenced in a study of T-cell memory formation after mild COVID-19. In TCRdb, the 5' RACE reads were re-called with MiXCR into one record per CDR3 protein. The profile covers approximately 210,000 distinct CDR3 sequences, with 27% appearing a single time and 9.5% to 12% taken by the ten largest. Source material: PBMCs or a T cell subset sorted from them (not recorded which). These receptors were collected from an adult woman who had mild COVID-19 (a few samples of this study predate the infection). Cell type and time point are not known.

As to this clonotype: The junction shows a germline mismatch at one end, possibly a read error. This chain links TRBV30 with TRBJ1-6; the D is unclear. The germline V gene has CDR1 GTSNPN and CDR2 SVGIG (reference sequence). This CDR3 is 16 amino acids long. This CDR3 reads CACAWASSSYNSPLHF. CDR3 nucleotide sequence: TGTGCCTGTGCTTGGGCCAGCAGCTCCTATAATTCACCACTCCACTTT.

This chain joins TRBV12-5 and TRBJ1-2; 8 bases align to TRBD1. This CDR3 has 15 residues. After removal of 1 base from V and 2 bases from J, the junction contained 3 bases not matched to a gene. The germline gives CDR1 LGHNT, CDR2 FRNRAP. This chain's CDR3 is CASGLDRTGNYGYTF. CDR3 sequence (DNA): TGTGCTAGTGGTTTGGACCGGACAGGGAACTATGGCTACACCTTC.

This clonotype was recorded a few times. The chain carries TRBV29-1 and TRBJ2-3; D not certain. The germline V gene encodes CDR1 SQVTM and CDR2 ANQGSEA. This CDR3 comprises 11 residues. Trimming shortened V by 6 bases and J by 0 bases, and 4 bases separated the two germline ends. The CDR3 loop reads CSVSSTDTQYF. In DNA, the CDR3 is TGCAGCGTCAGCAGCACAGATACGCAGTATTTT.

The CDR3 DNA sequence: TGTGCCAGCAGTGTTGACTCCCCGTTTGTGGCTAGCAATCAGCCCCAGCATTTT. This sequence encodes CASSVDSPFVASNQPQHF. The chain couples TRBV2 to TRBJ1-5; D not certain. Germline CDR1 is SNHLY and CDR2 is FYNNEI. Trimming left V 4 bases short and J 0 bases short, with 19 bases between. The CDR3 is made up of 18 amino acids.

The chain joins TRBV7-2 to TRBJ1-5, with D unresolved. This CDR3 region has 14 residues. Germline CDR1 is SGHTA and CDR2 is FQGNSA. The ends were cut back, 5 bases at V and 5 bases at J, with 13 bases in the middle. The CDR3 bases are TGTGCCAGCAGCCCAGGTGAGGGTCATCAGCCCCAGCATTTT. Protein sequence: CASSPGEGHQPQHF.

The rearrangement uses TRBV14 and TRBJ2-3, with D perhaps TRBD2 (6 bases). CDR1 and CDR2 (germline): SGHDN, FVKESK. The germline V and J ends were trimmed by 2 bases and 4 bases, with 16 bases remaining between them. The CDR3 totals 16 residues. CDR3 protein: CASSQNFARGADTQYF. CDR3 nucleotides: TGTGCCAGCAGCCAAAACTTCGCTCGCGGGGCAGATACGCAGTATTTT. Full variable domain (remainder filled in from reference TRBV14 and TRBJ2-3): EAGVTQFPSHSVIEKGQTVTLRCDPISGHDNLYWYRRVMGKEIKFLLHFVKESKQDESGMPNNRFLAERTGGTYSTLKVQPAELEDSGVYFCASSQNFARGADTQYFGPGTRLTVL.

This clonotype occurred a few times. The chain recombines TRBV11-2 with TRBJ2-1; D not certain. Per germline, CDR1 SGHAT and CDR2 FQNNGV. The CDR3 has 14 residues. The V end lost 1 base, the J end lost 5 bases, and 9 bases lay between the germline ends. The CDR3 here is CASSLGNLNNEQFF. The CDR3, as DNA: TGTGCCAGCAGCTTAGGGAATCTAAACAATGAGCAGTTCTTC. Supplemented by reference TRBV11-2 and TRBJ2-1, the full variable domain reads EAGVAQSPRYKIIEKRQSVAFWCNPISGHATLYWYQQILGQGPKLLIQFQNNGVVDDSQLPKDRFSAERLKGVDSTLKIQPAKLEDSAVYLCASSLGNLNNEQFFGPGTRLTVL.